The present entry profiles one TCR beta chain with its context. This specimen comes from a study of blood T cell repertoires in COVID-19. Sequencing was performed with immunoSEQ multiplex PCR; in TCRdb, only in-frame clones are kept and a portion is missing. The sample contains 95,000 to 110,000 clones, 82% of which appear only once. After removal of 5 bases from V and 0 bases from J, the junction contained 16 bases not matched to a gene. CDR3 length: 19 residues. Germline V gives CDR1 SGHNT, CDR2 YYREEE (reference sequence). Sequenced sample: peripheral blood. The V and J genes are TRBV5-4 and TRBJ2-3; 9 positions agree with TRBD2. The sequence was obtained from a man aged 55 to 69 with acute or convalescent COVID-19. The CDR3 DNA reads as TGTGCCAGCAGACACTCGGGGCGGGAGGGCCGGTTAAGCACAGATACGCAGTATTTT. Translating gives CASRHSGREGRLSTDTQYF.